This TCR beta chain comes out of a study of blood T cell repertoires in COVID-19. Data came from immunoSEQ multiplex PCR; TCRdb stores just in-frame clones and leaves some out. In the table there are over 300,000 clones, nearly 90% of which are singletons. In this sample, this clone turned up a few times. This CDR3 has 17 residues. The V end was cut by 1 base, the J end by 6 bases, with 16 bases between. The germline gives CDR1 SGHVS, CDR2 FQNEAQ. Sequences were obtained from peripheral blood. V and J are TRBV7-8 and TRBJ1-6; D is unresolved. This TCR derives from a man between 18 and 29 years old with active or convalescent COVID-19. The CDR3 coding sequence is TGTGCCAGCAGCTTAGTAAGGGAGGACGGACCTAATTCACCCCTCCACTTT. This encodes CASSLVREDGPNSPLHF.